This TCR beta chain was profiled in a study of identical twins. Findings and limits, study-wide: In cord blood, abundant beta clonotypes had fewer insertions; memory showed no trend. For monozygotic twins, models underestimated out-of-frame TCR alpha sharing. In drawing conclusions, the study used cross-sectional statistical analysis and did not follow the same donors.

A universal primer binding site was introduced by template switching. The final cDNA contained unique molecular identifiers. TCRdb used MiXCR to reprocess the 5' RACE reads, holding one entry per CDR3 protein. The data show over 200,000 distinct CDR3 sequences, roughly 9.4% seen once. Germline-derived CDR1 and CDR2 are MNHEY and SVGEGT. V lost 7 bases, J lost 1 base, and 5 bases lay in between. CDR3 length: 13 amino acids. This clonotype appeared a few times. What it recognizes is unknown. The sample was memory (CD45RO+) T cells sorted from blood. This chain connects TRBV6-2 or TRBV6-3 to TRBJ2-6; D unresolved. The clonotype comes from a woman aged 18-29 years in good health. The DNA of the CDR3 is TGTGCCAGCATCCGGTCTGGGGCCAACGTCCTGACTTTC. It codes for CASIRSGANVLTF.